These T cell receptor beta chains were read from a single sample in a study of T cells after somatic rescue of genetic block. Clones were sequenced by immunoSEQ multiplex PCR, and TCRdb holds only the in-frame ones, with some missing. The sample holds under 150,000 clones, over 80% seen once. The sample comprised peripheral blood mononuclear cells (PBMCs). The source is a woman under 30. Each CDR3 is given with its conserved first and last residue. A D gene is named only where the DNA matches it firmly. Size tells how often a clone was seen (once, few, many) or the class of an expanded clone, and some rows leave it out.

j_gene: TRBJ1-2; d_gene: NA; v_gene: TRBV29-1; abundance: NA; CDR3nt: TGCAGCGTAGATAGACGACCGGGCTACACCTTC; CDR3aa: CSVDRRPGYTF
j_gene: TRBJ2-5; d_gene: TRBD2; v_gene: TRBV19; abundance: NA; CDR3nt: TGTGCCAGTAGTACCGGACTAGCGGGGGGGAAAGAGACCCAGTACTTC; CDR3aa: CASSTGLAGGKETQYF
j_gene: TRBJ2-7; d_gene: NA; v_gene: TRBV7-9; abundance: NA; CDR3nt: TGTGCCAGCACCATTACAGGGACCCTCGAGCAGTACTTC; CDR3aa: CASTITGTLEQYF
j_gene: TRBJ2-7; d_gene: TRBD1; v_gene: TRBV5-1; abundance: NA; CDR3nt: TGCGCCAGCAGCTTTGGACAGGGAAGGAGCGAGCAGTACTTC; CDR3aa: CASSFGQGRSEQYF
j_gene: TRBJ1-6; d_gene: NA; v_gene: TRBV19; abundance: NA; CDR3nt: TGTGCCAGTAGGGACAGCCCGCCGAGTTCACCCCTCCACTTT; CDR3aa: CASRDSPPSSPLHF
j_gene: TRBJ1-5; d_gene: NA; v_gene: TRBV7-6; abundance: few; CDR3nt: TGTGCCAGCAGCTTAGGCGGTTATCAGCCCCAGCATTTT; CDR3aa: CASSLGGYQPQHF
j_gene: TRBJ1-2; d_gene: NA; v_gene: TRBV25-1; abundance: NA; CDR3nt: TGTGCCAGCACTTACTCTGGGAGGCTTGGCTACACCTTC; CDR3aa: CASTYSGRLGYTF
j_gene: TRBJ1-4; d_gene: TRBD1; v_gene: TRBV6-5; abundance: NA; CDR3nt: TGTGCCAGCAGTGCGGGGACAGCCGAAAAACTGTTTTTT; CDR3aa: CASSAGTAEKLFF
j_gene: TRBJ1-2; d_gene: NA; v_gene: TRBV29-1; abundance: NA; CDR3nt: TGCAGCGTTGGGGCCGGGACAACCTACAGATATGGCTACACCTTC; CDR3aa: CSVGAGTTYRYGYTF
j_gene: TRBJ2-1; d_gene: NA; v_gene: TRBV7-3; abundance: few; CDR3nt: TGTGCCAGCAGCTTGTGGACTGACAATGAGCAGTTCTTC; CDR3aa: CASSLWTDNEQFF
j_gene: TRBJ2-3; d_gene: NA; v_gene: TRBV5-6; abundance: NA; CDR3nt: TGTGCCAGCAGCTTGGGACTCTACACAGATACGCAGTATTTT; CDR3aa: CASSLGLYTDTQYF
j_gene: TRBJ2-3; d_gene: NA; v_gene: TRBV9; abundance: once; CDR3nt: TGTGCCAGCAGCACCCTGGGGGCGGGCACAGATACGCAGTATTTT; CDR3aa: CASSTLGAGTDTQYF
j_gene: TRBJ1-3; d_gene: NA; v_gene: TRBV18; abundance: NA; CDR3nt: TGTGCCAGCTCACCAGGCCAGGGCTCTGGAAACACCATATATTTT; CDR3aa: CASSPGQGSGNTIYF
j_gene: TRBJ1-1; d_gene: TRBD1; v_gene: TRBV7-6; abundance: NA; CDR3nt: TGTGCCAGCAGCTCCGAGACAGGGGACACTGAAGCTTTCTTT; CDR3aa: CASSSETGDTEAFF
j_gene: TRBJ2-7; d_gene: NA; v_gene: TRBV5-1; abundance: NA; CDR3nt: TGCGCCAGCAGCCCTCTTCAAACAGGGTACGAGCAGTACTTC; CDR3aa: CASSPLQTGYEQYF
j_gene: TRBJ2-3; d_gene: NA; v_gene: TRBV19; abundance: NA; CDR3nt: TGTGCCAGTAGTACGGAGGAGCGGTACACAGATACGCAGTATTTT; CDR3aa: CASSTEERYTDTQYF
j_gene: TRBJ2-7; d_gene: NA; v_gene: TRBV7-9; abundance: NA; CDR3nt: TGTGCCAGCAGCTCCGGGGCGGTCTCCTACGAGCAGTACTTC; CDR3aa: CASSSGAVSYEQYF
j_gene: TRBJ1-4; d_gene: NA; v_gene: TRBV19; abundance: NA; CDR3nt: TGTGCCAGTAGTGGCGTAACTAATGAAAAACTGTTTTTT; CDR3aa: CASSGVTNEKLFF
j_gene: TRBJ1-3; d_gene: NA; v_gene: TRBV13; abundance: NA; CDR3nt: TGTGCCAGCAGCCCCCTCTCTGGAAACACCATATATTTT; CDR3aa: CASSPLSGNTIYF
j_gene: TRBJ2-1; d_gene: TRBD2; v_gene: TRBV7-3; abundance: NA; CDR3nt: TGTGCCAGCAGCTCCCCCGGGACTAGCGAGGAGGGTGAGCAGTTCTTC; CDR3aa: CASSSPGTSEEGEQFF
j_gene: TRBJ2-7; d_gene: TRBD1; v_gene: TRBV9; abundance: NA; CDR3nt: TGTGCCAGCAGCTTTCGGGACAGGGCCCCAGACGAGCAGTACTTC; CDR3aa: CASSFRDRAPDEQYF
j_gene: TRBJ2-5; d_gene: NA; v_gene: TRBV4-2; abundance: NA; CDR3nt: TGTGCCAGCAGCCAAGTTAATACGGGAGCAGAGACCCAGTACTTC; CDR3aa: CASSQVNTGAETQYF
j_gene: TRBJ1-3; d_gene: NA; v_gene: TRBV19; abundance: NA; CDR3nt: TGTGCCAGTAGTTTCTCTGGAAACACCATATATTTT; CDR3aa: CASSFSGNTIYF
j_gene: TRBJ1-6; d_gene: NA; v_gene: TRBV30; abundance: NA; CDR3nt: TGTGCCTGTCGGGGAGGCAATAATTCACCCCTCCACTTT; CDR3aa: CACRGGNNSPLHF
j_gene: TRBJ2-7; d_gene: NA; v_gene: TRBV18; abundance: NA; CDR3nt: TGTGCCAGCTCACTGAGGGCCCTGGAGGGTGCCTACGAGCAGTACTTC; CDR3aa: CASSLRALEGAYEQYF
j_gene: TRBJ2-7; d_gene: TRBD2; v_gene: TRBV7-9; abundance: NA; CDR3nt: TGTGCCAGCAGCACTAGCGGGGGGACGCCCTACGAGCAGTACTTC; CDR3aa: CASSTSGGTPYEQYF
j_gene: TRBJ1-1; d_gene: TRBD1; v_gene: TRBV5-1; abundance: NA; CDR3nt: TGCGCCAGCAGCCCCCGGACAGGGATGAACACTGAAGCTTTCTTT; CDR3aa: CASSPRTGMNTEAFF
j_gene: TRBJ2-7; d_gene: TRBD2; v_gene: TRBV4-1; abundance: NA; CDR3nt: TGCGCCAGCAGCCAAGATCGTAGCGGGGGGACTCCATCAGACCACGAGCAGTACTTC; CDR3aa: CASSQDRSGGTPSDHEQYF